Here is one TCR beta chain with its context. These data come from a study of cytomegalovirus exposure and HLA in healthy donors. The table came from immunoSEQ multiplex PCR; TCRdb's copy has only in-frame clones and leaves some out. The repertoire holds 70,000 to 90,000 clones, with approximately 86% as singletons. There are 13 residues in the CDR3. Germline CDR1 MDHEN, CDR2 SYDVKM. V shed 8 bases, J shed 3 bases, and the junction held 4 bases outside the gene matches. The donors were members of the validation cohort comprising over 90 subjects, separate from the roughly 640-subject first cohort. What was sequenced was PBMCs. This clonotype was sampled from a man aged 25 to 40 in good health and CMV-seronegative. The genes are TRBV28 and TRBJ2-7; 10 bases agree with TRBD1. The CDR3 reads CASPRTGGYEQYF. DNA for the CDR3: TGTGCCAGCCCTCGGACAGGGGGCTACGAGCAGTACTTC. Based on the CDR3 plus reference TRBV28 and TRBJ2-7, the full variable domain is DVKVTQSSRYLVKRTGEKVFLECVQDMDHENMFWYRQDPGLGLRLIYFSYDVKMKEKGDIPEGYSVSREKKERFSLILESASTNQTSMYLCASPRTGGYEQYFGPGTRLTVT.